This is a list of T cell receptor beta chains from one sample in a study of vaccination effects on CD4 cells after COVID-19. This table comes from immunoSEQ multiplex PCR, and its TCRdb copy is limited to in-frame clones, with some not included. The sample has approximately 13,000 clones; over 60% are singletons. The antigens these receptors bind are not known. The sample in question was CD4+ T cells from PBMCs cultured with SARS-CoV-2 spike peptides, obtained after COVID-19 vaccination. Source of these receptors: a human donor who received a COVID-19 vaccine. CDR3s include the opening cysteine and the closing phenylalanine or tryptophan. A D gene is named only where the DNA matches it firmly. Clone size is shown for a subset of rows, as once, few, many or a class of expanded clone.

j_call v_call clone_size d_call cdr3_aa cdr3_nt
TRBJ2-2 TRBV7-2 NA NA CASSLAGGPGELFF TGTGCCAGCAGCTTAGCGGGGGGGCCCGGGGAGCTGTTTTTT
TRBJ2-7 TRBV7-9 once NA CASRPKQGMLFWLIYEQYF TGTGCCAGCAGACCAAAACAGGGTATGTTATTCTGGCTGATATACGAGCAGTACTTC
TRBJ1-5 TRBV5-8 NA NA CASSLVGARNQPQHF TGTGCCAGCAGCTTGGTAGGGGCCCGCAATCAGCCCCAGCATTTT
TRBJ2-2 TRBV4-3 NA TRBD1 CASSRGQGSGELFF TGCGCCAGCAGCCGGGGACAGGGCTCCGGGGAGCTGTTTTTT
TRBJ2-1 TRBV10-3 NA TRBD2 CAISLKAGGYNEQFF TGTGCCATCAGTCTCAAAGCGGGGGGCTACAATGAGCAGTTCTTC
TRBJ1-2 TRBV7-2 NA NA CASSLGGGERGYTF TGTGCCAGCAGCTTAGGCGGGGGGGAGCGTGGCTACACCTTC
TRBJ1-6 TRBV5-4 NA NA CASSLGAGGSYNSPLHF TGTGCCAGCAGCTTGGGGGCAGGAGGCTCCTATAATTCACCCCTCCACTTT
TRBJ2-2 TRBV19 few NA CASSRGRITGELFF TGTGCCAGTAGTAGGGGACGGATCACCGGGGAGCTGTTTTTT
TRBJ2-5 TRBV6-5 NA TRBD2 CASKRLAGDQETQYF TGTGCCAGCAAAAGGCTAGCGGGGGATCAGGAGACCCAGTACTTC
TRBJ1-3 TRBV24-1 NA TRBD1 CATSGVPGQGFGNTIYF TGTGCCACCAGTGGCGTCCCGGGACAGGGGTTTGGAAACACCATATATTTT
TRBJ2-7 TRBV6-1 NA NA CASSEAFARSYEQYF TGTGCCAGCAGTGAAGCGTTTGCCAGAAGCTACGAGCAGTACTTC
TRBJ2-7 TRBV30 NA TRBD2 CAWTGGGSRREQYF TGTGCCTGGACGGGAGGCGGGAGCCGTCGCGAGCAGTACTTC
TRBJ1-6 TRBV6-5 NA TRBD1 CASSLGTGGTSPLHF TGTGCCAGCAGTCTCGGGACAGGGGGTACTTCACCCCTCCACTTT
TRBJ1-4 TRBV28 NA NA CASSAPARGEKLFF TGTGCCAGCAGTGCGCCGGCTAGGGGGGAAAAACTGTTTTTT
TRBJ2-3 TRBV14 NA TRBD2 CASSQQLAATDTQYF TGTGCCAGCAGCCAACAACTAGCGGCCACAGATACGCAGTATTTT
TRBJ2-1 TRBV4-1 few NA CASSRVGRGNEQFF TGCGCCAGCAGCCGCGTCGGACGGGGCAATGAGCAGTTCTTC
TRBJ1-1 TRBV7-2 NA NA CASSLGGRPINTEAFF TGTGCCAGCAGCTTAGGGGGACGCCCGATTAACACTGAAGCTTTCTTT
TRBJ2-5 TRBV4-2 NA NA CASSQGGSGGDQETQYF TGTGCCAGCAGCCAAGGAGGCAGTGGCGGAGACCAAGAGACCCAGTACTTC
TRBJ2-7 TRBV6-1 NA NA CASSDAGPYEQYF TGTGCCAGCAGTGATGCAGGGCCCTACGAGCAGTACTTC
TRBJ2-1 TRBV7-2 NA NA CASSLLSTHNEQFF TGTGCCAGCAGCTTATTATCAACCCACAATGAGCAGTTCTTC
TRBJ1-6 TRBV11-2 NA NA CASSRPRASSYNSPLHF TGTGCCAGCAGCCGCCCGAGGGCGAGCTCCTATAATTCACCCCTCCACTTT
TRBJ1-1 TRBV5-1 NA NA CASSLERGSNTEAFF TGCGCCAGCAGCTTGGAAAGGGGCTCCAACACTGAAGCTTTCTTT
TRBJ2-7 TRBV18 few NA CASSPAKLAEQYF TGTGCCAGCTCACCGGCGAAGCTGGCAGAGCAGTACTTC
TRBJ2-4 TRBV12-3/TRBV12-4 NA NA CASSSGRANIQYF TGTGCCAGCAGTTCGGGACGAGCGAACATTCAGTACTTC
TRBJ1-3 TRBV7-9 NA NA CASSLGPLSGNTIYF TGTGCCAGCAGCCTCGGTCCGTTATCTGGAAACACCATATATTTT
TRBJ2-1 TRBV7-3 NA TRBD1 CASSPGQGGNEQFF TGTGCCAGCAGCCCCGGACAGGGGGGCAATGAGCAGTTCTTC
TRBJ1-6 TRBV6-5 NA TRBD1 CASNYRGRPNSPLHF TGTGCCAGCAACTACAGGGGGCGTCCAAATTCACCCCTCCACTTT
TRBJ2-7 TRBV5-8 NA TRBD2 CASSLVPSGEQYF TGTGCCAGCAGCTTGGTCCCTAGCGGCGAGCAGTACTTC
TRBJ2-7 TRBV19 NA TRBD2 CASRGEGLAGAYEQYF TGTGCCAGTAGGGGGGAGGGCCTAGCGGGAGCCTACGAGCAGTACTTC
TRBJ1-2 TRBV5-1 NA NA CASSLLGGADGYTF TGCGCCAGCAGCTTGCTGGGGGGCGCGGATGGCTACACCTTC
TRBJ2-3 TRBV27 once TRBD2 CASSLYKTSGGLDTQYF TGTGCCAGCAGTTTATACAAGACTAGCGGGGGTTTAGATACGCAGTATTTT
TRBJ2-1 TRBV7-9 NA NA CASSTGASGYNEQFF TGTGCCAGCAGCACGGGGGCTAGCGGCTACAATGAGCAGTTCTTC
TRBJ2-3 TRBV30 NA NA CAWRDQGSGTDTQYF TGTGCCTGGAGGGATCAGGGGTCCGGAACAGATACGCAGTATTTT
TRBJ2-4 TRBV19 NA NA CASSMTGQMGGKNIQYF TGTGCCAGTAGTATGACAGGCCAAATGGGAGGCAAAAACATTCAGTACTTC
TRBJ1-1 TRBV3-1/TRBV3-2 NA NA CASSQERIGTEAFF TGTGCCAGCAGCCAAGAACGAATTGGCACTGAAGCTTTCTTT
TRBJ1-6 TRBV30 few NA CAWNAGPTGSPLHF TGTGCCTGGAATGCAGGGCCCACCGGTTCACCCCTCCACTTT
TRBJ1-2 TRBV7-2 NA NA CASSPGTEGGYTF TGTGCCAGCAGCCCCGGGACGGAGGGTGGCTACACCTTC
TRBJ2-5 TRBV15 NA TRBD1 CATSNRGDRGWETQYF TGTGCCACCAGCAACAGGGGAGACAGGGGATGGGAGACCCAGTACTTC
TRBJ2-1 TRBV7-6 NA NA CASSLVGLSSYNEQFF TGTGCCAGCAGCTTAGTAGGACTCAGCTCCTACAATGAGCAGTTCTTC
TRBJ2-7 TRBV4-1 NA NA CASSQGRTGGEQYF TGCGCCAGCAGCCAAGGTCGGACCGGGGGCGAGCAGTACTTC
TRBJ1-1 TRBV5-4 NA NA CASSKDMNTEAFF TGTGCCAGCAGCAAGGATATGAACACTGAAGCTTTCTTT
TRBJ1-2 TRBV21-1 NA NA CASSQDRKRNYGYTF TGTGCCAGCAGCCAAGACAGGAAAAGAAACTATGGCTACACCTTC
TRBJ2-3 TRBV6-2/TRBV6-3 NA NA CASSPMGVSTDTQYF TGTGCCAGCAGCCCCATGGGGGTGAGCACAGATACGCAGTATTTT
TRBJ2-7 TRBV6-2/TRBV6-3 NA NA CASSYPHGSLSYEQYF TGTGCCAGCAGTTACCCCCACGGGAGCCTCTCCTACGAGCAGTACTTC
TRBJ1-2 TRBV7-2 NA NA CASSLAATSGYTF TGTGCCAGCAGCTTAGCAGCGACAAGTGGCTACACCTTC
TRBJ1-1 TRBV5-1 NA TRBD1 CASRPYRGLAEAFF TGCGCCAGCAGACCCTACAGGGGTCTCGCTGAAGCTTTCTTT
TRBJ1-1 TRBV4-2 NA NA CASSLGTGNRNTEAFF TGTGCCAGCAGCCTCGGGACGGGTAATAGGAACACTGAAGCTTTCTTT
TRBJ2-3 TRBV5-1 NA TRBD2 CASSPGTSGASITQYF TGCGCCAGCAGCCCGGGGACTAGCGGGGCTTCCATTACGCAGTATTTT
TRBJ2-7 TRBV7-9 NA TRBD2 CASSLMRLAGVTTYEQYF TGTGCCAGCAGCTTAATGCGGCTAGCGGGAGTAACCACCTACGAGCAGTACTTC
TRBJ1-1 TRBV30 NA TRBD1 CAWDRDRTEAFF TGTGCCTGGGACAGGGACCGGACTGAAGCTTTCTTT
TRBJ2-7 TRBV19 NA TRBD1 CASSLRQGRGEQYF TGTGCCAGTAGTCTACGACAGGGAAGGGGCGAGCAGTACTTC
TRBJ2-3 TRBV6-1 NA TRBD2 CASSDRRTSYPDTQYF TGTGCCAGCAGTGACCGGAGGACTAGCTATCCAGATACGCAGTATTTT
TRBJ1-5 TRBV6-2/TRBV6-3 NA NA CASSYSPSYQPQHF TGTGCCAGCAGTTACTCACCCAGCTATCAGCCCCAGCATTTT
TRBJ2-4 TRBV12-5 NA TRBD1 CASGHRDRGNIQYF TGTGCTAGTGGTCACAGGGACAGGGGGAACATTCAGTACTTC
TRBJ2-7 TRBV5-1 NA NA CASSPTLTGSIYEQYF TGCGCCAGCAGCCCCACCCTTACAGGGAGTATCTACGAGCAGTACTTC